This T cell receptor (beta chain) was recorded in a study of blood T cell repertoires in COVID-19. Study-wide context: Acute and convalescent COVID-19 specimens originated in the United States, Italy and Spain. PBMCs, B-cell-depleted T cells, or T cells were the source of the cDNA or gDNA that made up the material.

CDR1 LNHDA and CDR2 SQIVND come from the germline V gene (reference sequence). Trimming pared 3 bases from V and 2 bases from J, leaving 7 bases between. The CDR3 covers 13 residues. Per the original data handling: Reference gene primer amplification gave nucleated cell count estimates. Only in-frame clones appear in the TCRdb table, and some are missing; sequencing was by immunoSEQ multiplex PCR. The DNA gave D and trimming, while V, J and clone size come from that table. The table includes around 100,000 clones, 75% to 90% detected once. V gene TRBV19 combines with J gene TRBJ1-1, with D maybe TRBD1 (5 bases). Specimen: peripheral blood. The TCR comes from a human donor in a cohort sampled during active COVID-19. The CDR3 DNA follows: TGTGCCAGTAGTATCGGACATAACACTGAAGCTTTCTTT. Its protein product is CASSIGHNTEAFF.